The present T cell receptor beta chain was sequenced within a study of T cells in Graves' hyperthyroidism and ophthalmopathy. This clonotype has a count of ten or more. After removal of 8 bases from V and 0 bases from J, the junction contained 8 bases not matched to a gene. The CDR3 extends over 15 amino acids. CDR1 and CDR2 from the germline V gene are MDHEN and SYDVKM. Amplified regions were TCR beta CDR3 sequences from RNA transcripts. First-round RT-PCR of the TCR CDR3 relied on the HTBI primer set. Each CDR3 protein gets one entry after TCRdb re-called the multiplex PCR reads with MiXCR. This sample has more than 500,000 distinct CDR3 sequences, with about 16% found just once.

The receptor's source is a woman in her twenties or thirties with Graves' ophthalmopathy. The chain uses TRBV28 and TRBJ2-7, with 9 bases that match TRBD1. Sequencing input: blood. CDR3 sequence reads: CASAGTGIFSYEQYF. DNA for the CDR3: TGTGCCAGCGCCGGGACAGGGATTTTCTCCTACGAGCAGTACTTC.